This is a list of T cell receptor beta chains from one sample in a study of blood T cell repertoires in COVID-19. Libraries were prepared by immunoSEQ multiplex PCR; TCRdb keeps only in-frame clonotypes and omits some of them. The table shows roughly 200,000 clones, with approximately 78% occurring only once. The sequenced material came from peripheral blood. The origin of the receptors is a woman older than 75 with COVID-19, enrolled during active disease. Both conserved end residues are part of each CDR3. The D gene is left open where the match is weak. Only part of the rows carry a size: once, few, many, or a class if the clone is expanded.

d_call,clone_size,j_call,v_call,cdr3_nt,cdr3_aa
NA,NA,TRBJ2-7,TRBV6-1,TGTGCCAGCAGTGAGGCGGTTGCCGCCGAGCAGTACTTC,CASSEAVAAEQYF
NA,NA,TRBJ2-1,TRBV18,TGTGCCAGCTCACCACCAACGCGGGAAGGCTACAATGAGCAGTTCTTC,CASSPPTREGYNEQFF
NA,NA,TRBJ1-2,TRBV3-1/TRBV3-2,TGTGCCAGCAGCCAAGCCGGCGGGATGAGTAACTATGGCTACACCTTC,CASSQAGGMSNYGYTF
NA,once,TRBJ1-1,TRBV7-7,TGTGCTAGCAGCGTCTCAGAGAACACTGAAGCTTTCTTT,CASSVSENTEAFF
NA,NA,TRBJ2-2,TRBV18,TGTGCCAGCTCCCCCGACAGGAACACCGGGGAGCTGTTTTTT,CASSPDRNTGELFF
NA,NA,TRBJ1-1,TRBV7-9,TGTGCCAGCAGCAAACCCAGGAACACTGAAGCTTTCTTT,CASSKPRNTEAFF
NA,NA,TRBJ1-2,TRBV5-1,TGCGCCAGCAGCTTGGGTAACAGGGAATCCGGCTACACCTTC,CASSLGNRESGYTF
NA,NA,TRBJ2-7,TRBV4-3,TGCGCCAGCAGCTCAGGGGGTAGCGGGGCTCGAGAGCAGTACTTC,CASSSGGSGAREQYF
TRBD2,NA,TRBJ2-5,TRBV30,TGTGCCTTACTTAGGACTAGTACCCAAGAGACCCAGTACTTC,CALLRTSTQETQYF
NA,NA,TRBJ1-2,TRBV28,TGTGCCAGCAGTTTAGGCGGGCTGCCAGGCTACACCTTC,CASSLGGLPGYTF
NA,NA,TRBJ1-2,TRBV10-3,TGTGCCATCAATCCCGAATTAGCTAACTATGGCTACACCTTC,CAINPELANYGYTF
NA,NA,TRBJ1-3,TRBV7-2,TGTGCCAGCAGCCTAAGACGAGGGGGAAACACCATATATTTT,CASSLRRGGNTIYF
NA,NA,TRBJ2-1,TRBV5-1,TGCGCCAGCAGCGCTCAGACAGGGACTAGTAACTACAATGAGCAGTTCTTC,CASSAQTGTSNYNEQFF
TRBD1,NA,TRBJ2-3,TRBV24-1,TGTGCCACCAGTGATTATAGGGGACAGGGATTCAATACGCAGTATTTT,CATSDYRGQGFNTQYF
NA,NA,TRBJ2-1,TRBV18,TGTGCCAGCTCGCTCCCGGGTTCCTACAATGAGCAGTTCTTC,CASSLPGSYNEQFF
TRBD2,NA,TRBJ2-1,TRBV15,TGTGCCACCAAGGCGGGGGGGGTTTACAATGAGCAGTTCTTC,CATKAGGVYNEQFF
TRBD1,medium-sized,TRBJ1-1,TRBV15,TGTGCCACCGGGGACAGCCTCACTGAAGCTTTCTTT,CATGDSLTEAFF
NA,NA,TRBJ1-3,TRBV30,TGTGCCTGGAGACACCCTGGAAACACCATATATTTT,CAWRHPGNTIYF
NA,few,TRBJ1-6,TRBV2,TGTGCCAGCAACATCGTCGGGGGGTCACCCCTCCACTTT,CASNIVGGSPLHF
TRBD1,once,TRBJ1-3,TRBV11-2,TGTGCCAGCAACAGGGGGCTTGGAAACACCATATATTTT,CASNRGLGNTIYF
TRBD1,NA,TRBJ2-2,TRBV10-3,TGTGCCATCAGTGCCGGACAGGGCGGAAACACCGGGGAGCTGTTTTTT,CAISAGQGGNTGELFF
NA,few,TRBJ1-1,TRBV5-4,TGTGCCAGCAGTCGGGAGGGTTTTCCTGAAGCTTTCTTT,CASSREGFPEAFF
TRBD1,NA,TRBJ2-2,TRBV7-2,TGTGCCAGCAGCCCCTACAGGGGGCTCACCGGGGAGCTGTTTTTT,CASSPYRGLTGELFF
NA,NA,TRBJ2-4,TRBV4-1,TGCGCCAGCAGTCAAGGGGAGGTTGAAAACATTCAGTACTTC,CASSQGEVENIQYF
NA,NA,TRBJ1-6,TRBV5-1,TGCGCCAGCAGCTTGGCCGTGAATTCACCCCTCCACTTT,CASSLAVNSPLHF
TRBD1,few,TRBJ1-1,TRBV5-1,TGCGCCAGCAGCCAGGGACAGACGAACACTGAAGCTTTCTTT,CASSQGQTNTEAFF
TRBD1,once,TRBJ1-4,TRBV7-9,TGTGCCAGCAGCTTATCACAGGGGGCGCATGAAAAACTGTTTTTT,CASSLSQGAHEKLFF